Listed below are T cell receptor beta chains from one sample, sequenced in a study of blood T cell repertoires in COVID-19. The method was immunoSEQ multiplex PCR; TCRdb's version includes in-frame clones alone and lacks a portion of them. The sample contains over 40,000 clones, 86% of which appear only once. The sequencing sample was made of peripheral blood. These TCRs come from a man at least 80 years old with acute or convalescent COVID-19. The CDR3 runs from the conserved cysteine through the conserved F or W. The order of the fields is J gene, V gene, CDR3 protein.

TRBJ1-4 | TRBV27 | CASSLYRTGAEKLFF
TRBJ2-7 | TRBV27 | CASSWRQSYEQYF
TRBJ1-6 | TRBV9 | CASSETDRGNSPLHF
TRBJ2-3 | TRBV11-3 | CASSLVTGRSDTQYF
TRBJ2-5 | TRBV10-3 | CAIRGILQGAGETQYF
TRBJ1-1 | TRBV6-6 | CASSQLGAPAFF
TRBJ1-6 | TRBV7-9 | CASSKNGTDRSPLHF
TRBJ2-4 | TRBV7-2 | CASGYSGGGKNIQYF
TRBJ1-1 | TRBV15 | CATSRDENRLMKLGAFF
TRBJ1-6 | TRBV25-1 | CASSPAGTGGLNSPLHF
TRBJ2-5 | TRBV5-6 | CASSAGLAGGQETQYF
TRBJ1-5 | TRBV25-1 | CASSDWTGGNQPQHF
TRBJ1-1 | TRBV11-3 | CASSLTGPPGAFF
TRBJ1-4 | TRBV7-8 | CASSPQTGIGEKLFF
TRBJ2-2 | TRBV7-9 | CASIDTSDSLNTGELFF
TRBJ1-4 | TRBV27 | CASSLRLLLRNEKLFF